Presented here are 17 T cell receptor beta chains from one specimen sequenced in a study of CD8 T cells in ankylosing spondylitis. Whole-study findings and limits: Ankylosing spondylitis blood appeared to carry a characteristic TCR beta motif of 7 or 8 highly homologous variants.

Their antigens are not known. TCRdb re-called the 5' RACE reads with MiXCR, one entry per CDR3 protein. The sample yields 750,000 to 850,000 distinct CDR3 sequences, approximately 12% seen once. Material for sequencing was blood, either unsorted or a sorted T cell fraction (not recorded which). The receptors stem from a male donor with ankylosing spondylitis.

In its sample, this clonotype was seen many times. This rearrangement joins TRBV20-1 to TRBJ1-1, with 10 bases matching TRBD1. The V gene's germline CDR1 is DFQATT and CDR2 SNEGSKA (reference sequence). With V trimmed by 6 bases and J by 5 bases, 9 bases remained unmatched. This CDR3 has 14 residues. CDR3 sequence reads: CSAQNGTGETEAFF. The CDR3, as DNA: TGCAGTGCGCAAAACGGGACAGGGGAGACTGAAGCTTTCTTT.

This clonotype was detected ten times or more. CDR3 sequence reads: CASSYGGWSTEAFF. CDR3 sequence (DNA): TGTGCCAGCAGCTACGGGGGGTGGAGCACTGAAGCTTTCTTT. J is TRBJ1-1 and V is TRBV7-2, with a tentative D call TRBD1 (5 bases). Germline values: CDR1 SGHTA, CDR2 FQGNSA. V lost 4 bases to trimming and J lost 4 bases, with 13 bases between them. This CDR3 spans 14 amino acids.

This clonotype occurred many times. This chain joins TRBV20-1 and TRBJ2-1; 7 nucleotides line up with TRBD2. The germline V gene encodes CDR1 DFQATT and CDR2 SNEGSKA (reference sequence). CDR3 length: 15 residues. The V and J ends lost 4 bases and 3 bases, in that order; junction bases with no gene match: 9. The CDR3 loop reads CSAMARLADYNEQFF. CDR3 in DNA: TGCAGTGCTATGGCCCGACTAGCAGACTACAATGAGCAGTTCTTC.

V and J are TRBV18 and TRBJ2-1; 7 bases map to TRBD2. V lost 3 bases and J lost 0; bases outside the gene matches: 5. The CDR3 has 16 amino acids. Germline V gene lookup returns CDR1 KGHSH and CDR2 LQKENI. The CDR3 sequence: CASSPWGGSSYNEQFF. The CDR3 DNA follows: TGTGCCAGCTCACCCTGGGGCGGGAGCTCCTACAATGAGCAGTTCTTC.

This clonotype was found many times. CDR3 loop: CASRVLQGPNTGELFF. The CDR3 DNA follows: TGTGCCAGCAGGGTTCTCCAGGGGCCGAACACCGGGGAGCTGTTTTTT. V and J are TRBV12-3 or TRBV12-4 and TRBJ2-2, with D perhaps TRBD1 (6 bases). Between the trimmed V and J ends, which lost 6 bases and 0 bases, there was a span of 14 bases. The CDR3 is made up of 16 amino acids.

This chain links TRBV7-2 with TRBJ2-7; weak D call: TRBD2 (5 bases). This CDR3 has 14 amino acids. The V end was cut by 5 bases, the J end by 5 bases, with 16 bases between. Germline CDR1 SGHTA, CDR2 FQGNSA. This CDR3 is CASSPTYSDDEQYF. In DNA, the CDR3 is TGTGCCAGCAGCCCAACCTATAGCGACGACGAGCAGTACTTC.

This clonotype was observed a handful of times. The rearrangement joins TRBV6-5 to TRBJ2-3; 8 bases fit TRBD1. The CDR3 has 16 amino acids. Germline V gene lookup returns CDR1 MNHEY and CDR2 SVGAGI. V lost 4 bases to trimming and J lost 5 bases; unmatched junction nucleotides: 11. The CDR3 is CASSFAGTGSLDTQYF. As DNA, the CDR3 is TGTGCCAGCAGTTTCGCCGGGACAGGATCTTTAGATACGCAGTATTTT.

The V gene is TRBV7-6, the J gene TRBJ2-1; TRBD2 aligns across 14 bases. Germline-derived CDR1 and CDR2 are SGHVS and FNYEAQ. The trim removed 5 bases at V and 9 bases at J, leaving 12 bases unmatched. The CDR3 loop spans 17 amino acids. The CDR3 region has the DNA TGTGCCAGCAGCGCTGTATCGACTAGCGGGAGGGCCTCTGAGCAGTTCTTC. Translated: CASSAVSTSGRASEQFF.

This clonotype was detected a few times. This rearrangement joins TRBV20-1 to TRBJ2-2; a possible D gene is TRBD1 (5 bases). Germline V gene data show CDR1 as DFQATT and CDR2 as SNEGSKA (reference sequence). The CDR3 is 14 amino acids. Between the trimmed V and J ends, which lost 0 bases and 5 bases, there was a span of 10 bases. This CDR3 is CSARDRDLTGELFF. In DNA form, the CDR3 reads TGCAGTGCTAGAGACAGGGATCTTACCGGGGAGCTGTTTTTT.

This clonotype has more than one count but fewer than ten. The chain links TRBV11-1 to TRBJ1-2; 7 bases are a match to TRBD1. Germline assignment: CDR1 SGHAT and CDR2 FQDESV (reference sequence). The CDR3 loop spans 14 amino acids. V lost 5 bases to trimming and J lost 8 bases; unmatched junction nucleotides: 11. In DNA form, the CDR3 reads TGTGCCAGCAGCCACTCACGGGACAGTGAAGGCTACACCTTC. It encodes CASSHSRDSEGYTF. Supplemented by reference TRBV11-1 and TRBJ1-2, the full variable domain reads EAEVAQSPRYKITEKSQAVAFWCDPISGHATLYWYRQILGQGPELLVQFQDESVVDDSQLPKDRFSAERLKGVDSTLKIQPAELGDSAMYLCASSHSRDSEGYTFGSGTRLTVV.

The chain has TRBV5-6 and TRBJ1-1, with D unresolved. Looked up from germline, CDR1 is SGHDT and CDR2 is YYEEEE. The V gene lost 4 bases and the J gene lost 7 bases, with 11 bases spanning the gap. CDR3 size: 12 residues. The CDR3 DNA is TGTGCCAGCAGCCCAGGACCGCGTGAAGCTTTCTTT. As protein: CASSPGPREAFF.

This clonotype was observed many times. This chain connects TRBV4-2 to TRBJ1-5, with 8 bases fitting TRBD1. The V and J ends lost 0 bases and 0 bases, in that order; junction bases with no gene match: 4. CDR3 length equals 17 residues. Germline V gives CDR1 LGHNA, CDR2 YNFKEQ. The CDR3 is CASSQDSGGYSNQPQHF. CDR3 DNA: TGTGCCAGCAGCCAAGATTCAGGGGGCTATAGCAATCAGCCCCAGCATTTT.

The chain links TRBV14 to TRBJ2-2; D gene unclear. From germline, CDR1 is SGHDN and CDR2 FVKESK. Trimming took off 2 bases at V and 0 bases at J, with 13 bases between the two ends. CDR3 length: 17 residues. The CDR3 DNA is TGTGCCAGCAGCCAAAATTGGGCACAATCGAACACCGGGGAGCTGTTTTTT. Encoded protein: CASSQNWAQSNTGELFF. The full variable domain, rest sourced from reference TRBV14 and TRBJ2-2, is EAGVTQFPSHSVIEKGQTVTLRCDPISGHDNLYWYRRVMGKEIKFLLHFVKESKQDESGMPNNRFLAERTGGTYSTLKVQPAELEDSGVYFCASSQNWAQSNTGELFFGEGSRLTVL.

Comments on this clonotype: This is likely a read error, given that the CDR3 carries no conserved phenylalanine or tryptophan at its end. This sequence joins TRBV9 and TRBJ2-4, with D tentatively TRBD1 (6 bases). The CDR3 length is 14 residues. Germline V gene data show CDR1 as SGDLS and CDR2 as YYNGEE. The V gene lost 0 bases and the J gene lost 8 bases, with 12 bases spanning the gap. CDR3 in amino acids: CASSVDGTRDIQYI. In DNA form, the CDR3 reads TGTGCCAGCAGCGTAGACGGGACACGAGACATTCAGTACATC.

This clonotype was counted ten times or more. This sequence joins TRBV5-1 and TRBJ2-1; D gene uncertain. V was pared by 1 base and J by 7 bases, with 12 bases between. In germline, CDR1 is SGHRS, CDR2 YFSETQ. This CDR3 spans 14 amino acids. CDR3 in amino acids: CASSLFLVKNEQFF. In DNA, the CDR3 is TGCGCCAGCAGCTTGTTTCTAGTTAAGAATGAGCAGTTCTTC.

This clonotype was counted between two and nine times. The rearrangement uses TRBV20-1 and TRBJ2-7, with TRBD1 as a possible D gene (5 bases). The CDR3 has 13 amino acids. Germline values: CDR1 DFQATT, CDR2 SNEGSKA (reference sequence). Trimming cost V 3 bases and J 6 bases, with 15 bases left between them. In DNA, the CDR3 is TGCAGTGCTAGTAAAACAGGCATAGTCGAGCAGTACTTC. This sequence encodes CSASKTGIVEQYF.

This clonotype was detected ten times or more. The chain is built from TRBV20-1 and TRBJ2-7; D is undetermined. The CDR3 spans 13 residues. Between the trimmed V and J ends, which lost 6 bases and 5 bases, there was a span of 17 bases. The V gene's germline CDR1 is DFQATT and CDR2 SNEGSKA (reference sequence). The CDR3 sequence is CSAHHRDSDEQYF. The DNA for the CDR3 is TGCAGTGCCCATCATCGAGACTCGGACGAGCAGTACTTC.